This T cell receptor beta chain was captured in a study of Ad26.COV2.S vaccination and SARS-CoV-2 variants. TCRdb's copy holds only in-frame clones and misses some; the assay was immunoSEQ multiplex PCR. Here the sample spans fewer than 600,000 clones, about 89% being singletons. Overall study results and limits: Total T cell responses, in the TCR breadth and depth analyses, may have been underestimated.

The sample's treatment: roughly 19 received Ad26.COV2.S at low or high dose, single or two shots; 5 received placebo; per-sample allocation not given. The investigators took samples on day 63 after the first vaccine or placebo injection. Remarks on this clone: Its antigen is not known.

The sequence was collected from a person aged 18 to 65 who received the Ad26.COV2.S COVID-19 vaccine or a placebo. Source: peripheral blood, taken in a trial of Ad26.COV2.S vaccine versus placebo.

CDR3 residues: CASSIASPGLAGGYEQYF. In DNA form, the CDR3 reads TGTGCCAGTAGTATAGCTTCCCCGGGACTAGCGGGAGGCTACGAGCAGTACTTC. The rearrangement joins TRBV19 to TRBJ2-7; 15 bases agree with TRBD2. The CDR3 length is 18 residues. The germline V gene has CDR1 LNHDA and CDR2 SQIVND (reference sequence). With V trimmed by 1 base and J by 3 bases, 7 bases remained unmatched.